The source of this TCR beta chain is a study of PD-L1 blockade in urothelial cancer. Time point indicated: peripheral blood 6 weeks after treatment start. TCRdb keeps only in-frame clones here, not all; method: immunoSEQ multiplex PCR. There are around 66,000 clones in the sample; roughly 90% occur only once, and around 11% lies in the top ten. The sequence came from a man in his sixties with urothelial cancer. The sample consisted of PBMCs, taken around atezolizumab (anti-PD-L1) treatment.

This CDR3 is CASSCQTGKLYEQYF. The CDR3 nucleotides read TGTGCCAGCAGCTGTCAGACAGGGAAACTCTACGAGCAGTACTTC. The chain recombines TRBV5-4 with TRBJ2-7; TRBD1 agrees at 7 bases. Unmatched junction bases numbered 9, after V lost 3 bases and J lost 3 bases. Germline lookup yields CDR1 SGHNT and CDR2 YYREEE (reference sequence). The CDR3 is 15 residues long.